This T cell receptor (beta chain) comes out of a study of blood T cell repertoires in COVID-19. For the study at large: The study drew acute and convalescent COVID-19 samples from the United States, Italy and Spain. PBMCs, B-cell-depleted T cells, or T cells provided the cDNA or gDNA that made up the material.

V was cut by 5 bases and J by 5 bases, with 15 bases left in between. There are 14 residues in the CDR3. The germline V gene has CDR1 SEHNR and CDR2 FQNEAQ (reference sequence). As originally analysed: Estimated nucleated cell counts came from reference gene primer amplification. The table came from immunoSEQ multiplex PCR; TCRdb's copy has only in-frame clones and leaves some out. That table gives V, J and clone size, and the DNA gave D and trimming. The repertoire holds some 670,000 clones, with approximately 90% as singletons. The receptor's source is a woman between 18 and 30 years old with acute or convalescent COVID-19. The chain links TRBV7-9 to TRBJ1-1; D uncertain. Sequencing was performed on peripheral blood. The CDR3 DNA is TGTGCCAGCAGCCCCCCCGGGAGATGGACTGAAGCTTTCTTT. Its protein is CASSPPGRWTEAFF.